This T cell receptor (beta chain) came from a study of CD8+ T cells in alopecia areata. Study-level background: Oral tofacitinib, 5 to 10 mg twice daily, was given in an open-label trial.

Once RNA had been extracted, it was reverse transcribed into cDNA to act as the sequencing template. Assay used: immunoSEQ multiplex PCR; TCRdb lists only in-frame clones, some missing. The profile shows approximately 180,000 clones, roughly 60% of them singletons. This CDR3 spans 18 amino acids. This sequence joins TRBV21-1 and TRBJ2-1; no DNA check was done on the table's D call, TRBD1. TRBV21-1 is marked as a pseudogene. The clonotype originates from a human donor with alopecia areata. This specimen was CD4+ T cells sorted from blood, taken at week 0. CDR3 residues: CASSKASFRWGPYNEQFF. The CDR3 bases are TGTGCCAGCAGCAAAGCCTCTTTTCGGTGGGGCCCCTACAATGAGCAGTTCTTC.